The 10 T cell receptor beta chains presented below share a single source sample, sequenced in a study of blood T cell repertoires in COVID-19. The method was immunoSEQ multiplex PCR; TCRdb's version includes in-frame clones alone and lacks a portion of them. The sample records 110,000 to 150,000 clones, just under 90% being singletons. The specimen was peripheral blood. The receptors shown here come from a woman older than 75 with acute or convalescent COVID-19.

V and J are TRBV7-2 and TRBJ1-1, with TRBD1 as a possible D gene (5 bases). Trimming took 0 bases from V and 5 from J, leaving 7 bases between them. The germline V gene has CDR1 SGHTA and CDR2 FQGNSA. There are 13 residues in the CDR3. The CDR3 DNA follows: TGTGCCAGCAGCTTAGCGCGGGGGACTGAAGCTTTCTTT. Encoded protein: CASSLARGTEAFF.

This chain joins TRBV21-1 and TRBJ1-1; the D call TRBD1 from the table was never checked on the DNA. TRBV21-1 counts as a pseudogene. CDR3 length equals 16 residues. The CDR3 loop is CASRHKGQGQNTEAFF. CDR3 DNA: TGTGCCAGCAGACACAAGGGACAGGGCCAGAACACTGAAGCTTTCTTT.

The chain has TRBV4-1 and TRBJ1-6; 8 bases line up with TRBD1. Germline V gives CDR1 MGHRA, CDR2 YSYEKL. J gave up 14 bases and V 2 bases, and 17 bases lay outside the gene matches. The CDR3 runs 17 residues. The CDR3 sequence is CASSQSLDRTGSATLHF. The CDR3 DNA follows: TGCGCCAGCAGCCAATCCCTAGATCGGACAGGGTCGGCGACCCTCCACTTT.

This sequence joins TRBV7-8 and TRBJ1-5, with D possibly TRBD1 on 5 matching bases. Germline CDR1 and CDR2: SGHVS and FQNEAQ. The CDR3 contains 13 residues. Trimming left V 3 bases short and J 11 bases short, with 14 bases between. For the CDR3, the DNA is TGTGCCAGCAGCTTGGACCGAGCAGGGTCCCAGCATTTT. Translation gives CASSLDRAGSQHF.

V is TRBV12-3 or TRBV12-4 and J is TRBJ2-5, with D perhaps TRBD2 (7 bases). This CDR3 comprises 13 residues. The V and J ends lost 8 bases and 4 bases respectively, with 14 bases between them. In DNA form, the CDR3 reads TGTGCCAGCGTAAAGGGGGGGACAGAGACCCAGTACTTC. Translation: CASVKGGTETQYF.

The chain combines TRBV5-4 with TRBJ2-1; the D is unclear. In germline, CDR1 is SGHNT, CDR2 YYREEE (reference sequence). The CDR3 is 16 amino acids. Trimming shortened V by 2 bases and J by 2 bases, and 14 bases separated the two germline ends. The CDR3 region has the DNA TGTGCCAGCAGCTTCCCACCTCCCACTACCTACAATGAGCAGTTCTTC. It yields the protein CASSFPPPTTYNEQFF.

The CDR3 DNA reads TGTGCCAGCAGGCCAACCGGAGGGGGCTCCATGAACACTGAAGCTTTCTTT. Protein product: CASRPTGGGSMNTEAFF. The rearrangement joins TRBV28 to TRBJ1-1, with 7 bases identical to TRBD1. Germline CDR1 reads MDHEN; CDR2 reads SYDVKM. This CDR3 is built from 17 residues. Trimming cost V 6 bases and J 0 bases; bases outside gene matches: 13.

In DNA, the CDR3 is TGTGCCATCAGCTGGACAGAAGAAAACACCATATATTTT. Residues: CAISWTEENTIYF. V usage is TRBV10-3 and J usage is TRBJ1-3; TRBD1 might be the D (6 bases). The CDR3 is made up of 13 amino acids. The V gene lost 6 bases and the J gene lost 6 bases, with 12 bases spanning the gap. The germline V gene has CDR1 ENHRY and CDR2 SYGVKD.

The CDR3 here is CASRQRQGLINGYTF. CDR3 nucleotide sequence: TGTGCCAGCAGACAAAGACAGGGGCTAATCAATGGCTACACCTTC. J is TRBJ1-2 and V is TRBV6-5, with 8 bases identical to TRBD1. This CDR3 comprises 15 residues. CDR1 and CDR2 (germline): MNHEY, SVGAGI. J gave up 6 bases and V 6 bases, and 12 bases lay outside the gene matches.

V is TRBV7-9 and J is TRBJ1-1; the D is unclear. Germline values: CDR1 SEHNR, CDR2 FQNEAQ (reference sequence). V gave up 7 bases and J gave up 3 bases, with 15 bases separating them. The CDR3 contains 14 residues. CDR3 nucleotide sequence: TGTGCCAGCAACCTAGAAGCGTCGCACACTGAAGCTTTCTTT. Encoded protein: CASNLEASHTEAFF.